This T cell receptor (beta chain) emerged from a study of shared clonotypes between healthy human individuals. As for the study in general: Each donor had three CD4 naive, three CD4 memory, two CD8 naive and one CD8 memory plate. Broader study findings: Among the subsets, naive ones generally showed larger estimated richness than memory ones.

The CDR3 sequence is 14 residues long. Germline CDR1 reads LNHNV; CDR2 reads YYDKDF (reference sequence). V trimming: 5 bases; J trimming: 6 bases; junction bases outside the gene matches: 6. Every subset's genomic DNA went evenly onto several immunoSEQ plates. Using immunoSEQ multiplex PCR, the repertoire was profiled, and TCRdb retains in-frame clones only, with some absent. The sample yields around 1.9 million clones, approximately 92% seen once. As concerns this clone: Antigen specificity is unknown.

Only CD45RO-negative cells positively selected for CCR7 counted as naive CD8 cells, so terminally differentiated effector memory CD45RA+ cells were excluded. Donors were Caucasian adults residing in Nashville, Tennessee, USA. Sequencing input: naive CD8+ T cells from PBMCs. The TCR comes from a man younger than 30 in good health. Some clones in this sample may be carry-over from other donors' samples. The rearrangement links TRBV15 to TRBJ2-3; 9 nucleotides align to TRBD1. CDR3 nucleotide sequence: TGTGCCACCAGCCGGACAGGGGAGGCGGATACGCAGTATTTT. As protein: CATSRTGEADTQYF.